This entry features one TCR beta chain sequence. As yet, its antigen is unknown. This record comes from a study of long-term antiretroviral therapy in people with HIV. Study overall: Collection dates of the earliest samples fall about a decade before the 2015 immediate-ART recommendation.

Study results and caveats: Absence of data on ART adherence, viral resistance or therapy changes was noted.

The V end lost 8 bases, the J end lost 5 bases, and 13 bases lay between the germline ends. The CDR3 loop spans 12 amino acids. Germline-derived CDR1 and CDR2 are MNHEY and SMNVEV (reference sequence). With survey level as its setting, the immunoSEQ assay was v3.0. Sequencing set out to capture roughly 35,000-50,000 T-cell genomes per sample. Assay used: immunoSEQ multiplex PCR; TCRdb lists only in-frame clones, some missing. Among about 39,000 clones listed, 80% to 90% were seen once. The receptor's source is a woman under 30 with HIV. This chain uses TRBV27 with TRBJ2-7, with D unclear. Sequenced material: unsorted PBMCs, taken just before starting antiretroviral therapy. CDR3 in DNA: TGTGCCAGCGGTCCGCATAGGGACGAGCAGTACTTC. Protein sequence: CASGPHRDEQYF.